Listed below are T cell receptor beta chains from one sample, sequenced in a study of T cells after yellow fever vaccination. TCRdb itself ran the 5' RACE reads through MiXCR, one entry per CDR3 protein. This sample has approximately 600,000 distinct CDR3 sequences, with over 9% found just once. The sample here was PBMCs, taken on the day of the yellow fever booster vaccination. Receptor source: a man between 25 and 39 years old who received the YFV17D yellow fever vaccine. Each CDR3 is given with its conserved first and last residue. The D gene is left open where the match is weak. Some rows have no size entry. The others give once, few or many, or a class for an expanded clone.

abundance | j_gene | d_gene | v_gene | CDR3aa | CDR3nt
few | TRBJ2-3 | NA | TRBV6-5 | CASSYSTGGSTDTQYF | TGTGCCAGCAGTTACTCGACCGGGGGTAGCACAGATACGCAGTATTTT
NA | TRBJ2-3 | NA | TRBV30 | CAWSPLGGSRDTQYF | TGTGCCTGGAGTCCTTTGGGGGGATCCAGAGATACGCAGTATTTT
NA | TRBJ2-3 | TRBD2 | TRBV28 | CASSLRDYTDTQYF | TGTGCCAGCAGTTTGCGGGACTACACAGATACGCAGTATTTT
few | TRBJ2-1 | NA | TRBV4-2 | CASSQDPQSGAHEQFF | TGTGCCAGCAGCCAAGATCCCCAATCGGGGGCACATGAGCAGTTCTTC
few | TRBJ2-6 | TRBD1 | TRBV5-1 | CASSPGTASGANVLTF | TGCGCCAGCAGCCCTGGGACAGCCTCTGGAGCCAACGTCCTGACTTTC
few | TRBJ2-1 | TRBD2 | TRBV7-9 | CASSPSGRSSEQFF | TGTGCCAGCAGCCCTAGCGGGAGGTCCAGTGAGCAGTTCTTC
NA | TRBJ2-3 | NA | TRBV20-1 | CSASRSYTDTQYF | TGCAGTGCTAGCCGCTCATACACAGATACGCAGTATTTT
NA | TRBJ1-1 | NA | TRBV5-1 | CASSIHSTGNTEAFF | TGCGCCAGCAGCATCCACTCGACAGGAAACACTGAAGCTTTCTTT
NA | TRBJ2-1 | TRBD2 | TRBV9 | CASSVVPTGGPGGEQFF | TGTGCCAGCAGCGTAGTCCCCACGGGAGGGCCGGGTGGAGAGCAGTTCTTC
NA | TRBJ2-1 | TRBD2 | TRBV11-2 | CASTRGTSARTFIREQFF | TGTGCCAGTACTAGAGGGACTAGCGCCCGCACATTCATTCGGGAGCAGTTCTTC
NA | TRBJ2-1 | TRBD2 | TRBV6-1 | CASSSTGGRFNEQFF | TGTGCCAGCTCCTCAACGGGGGGGCGATTCAATGAGCAGTTCTTC
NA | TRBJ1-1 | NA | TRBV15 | CATSRARDYDTEAFF | TGTGCCACCAGCAGAGCTAGGGATTACGACACTGAAGCTTTCTTT
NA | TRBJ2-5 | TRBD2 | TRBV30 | CAWDELAGGETQYF | TGTGCCTGGGATGAACTAGCGGGAGGAGAGACCCAGTACTTC
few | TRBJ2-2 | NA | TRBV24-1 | CATSDLGTTNTGELFF | TGTGCCACCAGTGATTTGGGGACAACGAACACCGGGGAGCTGTTTTTT
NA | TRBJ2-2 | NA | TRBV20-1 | CCARETFFGSNTGELFF | TGCTGTGCTAGAGAGACGTTTTTTGGTTCGAACACCGGGGAGCTGTTTTTT
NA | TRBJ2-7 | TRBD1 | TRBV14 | CASSQDPGQGAWEQYF | TGTGCCAGCAGCCAAGATCCGGGACAGGGGGCTTGGGAGCAGTACTTC
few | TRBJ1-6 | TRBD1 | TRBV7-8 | CASSVMQGVLQPLHF | TGTGCCAGCAGCGTGATGCAGGGGGTTTTACAGCCCCTCCACTTT
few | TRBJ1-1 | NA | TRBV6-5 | CASSYQSPYQADTEAFF | TGTGCCAGCAGTTACCAGTCCCCCTATCAGGCGGACACTGAAGCTTTCTTT
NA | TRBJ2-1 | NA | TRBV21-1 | CASSKVSRTTQNNEQFF | TGTGCCAGCAGCAAAGTGAGCAGAACTACCCAGAACAATGAGCAGTTCTTC
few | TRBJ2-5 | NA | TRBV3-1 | CASSQVGTTQYF | TGTGCCAGCAGCCAAGTTGGTACGACCCAGTACTTC
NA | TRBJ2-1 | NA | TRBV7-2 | CASGRRGIATGYNEQFF | TGTGCCAGCGGCCGACGCGGCATAGCGACCGGTTACAATGAGCAGTTCTTC
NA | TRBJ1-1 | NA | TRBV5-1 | CASSSSRGNTEAFF | TGCGCCAGCAGCTCGTCTCGAGGGAACACTGAAGCTTTCTTT
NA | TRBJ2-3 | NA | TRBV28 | CASSLSTLGVVTQYF | TGTGCCAGCAGTTTGTCGACTCTGGGAGTCGTTACGCAGTATTTT
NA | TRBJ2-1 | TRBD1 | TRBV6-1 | CASNRDRVNNEQFF | TGTGCCAGCAACCGGGACAGGGTTAACAATGAGCAGTTCTTC
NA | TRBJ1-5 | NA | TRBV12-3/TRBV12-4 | CASSSTPWGQPQHF | TGTGCCAGCAGTTCGACACCCTGGGGGCAGCCCCAGCATTTT
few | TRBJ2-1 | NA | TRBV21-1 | CASSFRDWYSEQFF | TGTGCCAGCAGCTTCCGGGACTGGTACAGTGAGCAGTTCTTC
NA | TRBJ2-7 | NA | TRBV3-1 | CASSPARGRSYEQYF | TGTGCCAGCAGCCCAGCACGGGGGCGGTCCTACGAGCAGTACTTC
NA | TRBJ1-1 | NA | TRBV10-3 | CAIRRDDGGTEAFF | TGTGCCATCAGGCGGGACGACGGGGGCACTGAAGCTTTCTTT
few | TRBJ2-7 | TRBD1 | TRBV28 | CASSPPTGGIYEQYF | TGTGCCAGCAGTCCCCCGACAGGGGGGATCTACGAGCAGTACTTC
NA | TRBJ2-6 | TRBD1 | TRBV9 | CASSATGAGANVLTF | TGTGCCAGCAGCGCAACAGGGGCTGGGGCCAACGTCCTGACTTTC
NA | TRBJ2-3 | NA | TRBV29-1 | CSVLFSGTDTQYF | TGCAGCGTCCTTTTCTCCGGCACAGATACGCAGTATTTT
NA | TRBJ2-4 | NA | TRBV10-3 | CAISEWRAVKNIQYF | TGTGCCATCAGTGAGTGGCGGGCGGTTAAAAACATTCAGTACTTC
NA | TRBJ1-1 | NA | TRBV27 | CASLRVGGWDTEAFF | TGTGCCAGCCTCCGGGTGGGGGGCTGGGACACTGAAGCTTTCTTT
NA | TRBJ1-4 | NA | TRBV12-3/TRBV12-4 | CASSLRFGGALEKLFF | TGTGCCAGCAGTTTAAGGTTCGGCGGGGCTTTAGAAAAACTGTTTTTT
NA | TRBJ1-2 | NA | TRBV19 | CASSIASYGYTF | TGTGCCAGTAGTATCGCCAGCTATGGCTACACCTTC
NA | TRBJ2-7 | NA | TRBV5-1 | CASSYEPGFSSSYEQYF | TGCGCCAGCAGCTATGAGCCTGGCTTCTCGAGCTCCTACGAGCAGTACTTC
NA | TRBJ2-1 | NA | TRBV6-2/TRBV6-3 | CASSSFLITGRANEQFF | TGTGCCAGCAGTTCCTTCCTTATCACTGGACGGGCCAATGAGCAGTTCTTC
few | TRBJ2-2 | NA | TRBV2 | CASSRDTNTGELFF | TGTGCCAGCAGTAGGGACACGAACACCGGGGAGCTGTTTTTT
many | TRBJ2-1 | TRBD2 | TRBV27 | CASSLRLAGMNEQFF | TGTGCCAGCAGTCTAAGACTAGCGGGGATGAATGAGCAGTTCTTC
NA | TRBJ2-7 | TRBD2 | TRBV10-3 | CAITHGLAGVYEQYF | TGTGCCATCACCCACGGACTAGCGGGAGTCTACGAGCAGTACTTC
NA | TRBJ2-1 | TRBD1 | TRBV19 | CASSIGQGLYNEQFF | TGTGCCAGTAGTATTGGACAGGGACTCTACAATGAGCAGTTCTTC
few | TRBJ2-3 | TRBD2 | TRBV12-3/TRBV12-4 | CASSLTLAGSVYTQYF | TGTGCCAGCAGTTTAACTCTAGCGGGATCGGTATATACGCAGTATTTT
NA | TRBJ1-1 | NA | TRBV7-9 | CASSPSGAPEAFF | TGTGCCAGCAGCCCCTCGGGGGCCCCCGAAGCTTTCTTT
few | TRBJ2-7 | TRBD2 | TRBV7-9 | CASSPGTSGPTYEQYF | TGTGCCAGCAGCCCAGGGACTAGCGGGCCTACCTACGAGCAGTACTTC
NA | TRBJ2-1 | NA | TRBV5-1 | CASSSQTGRDEQFF | TGCGCCAGCAGCTCCCAGACCGGCAGGGATGAGCAGTTCTTC
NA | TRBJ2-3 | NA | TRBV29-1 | CSSRERPDTQYF | TGCAGCTCCCGTGAGCGTCCAGATACGCAGTATTTT
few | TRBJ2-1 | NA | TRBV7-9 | CASSLSYGNEQFF | TGTGCCAGCAGCTTAAGTTATGGCAATGAGCAGTTCTTC
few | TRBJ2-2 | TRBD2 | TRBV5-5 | CASRSGAGNTGELFF | TGTGCCAGCAGGAGCGGGGCTGGGAACACCGGGGAGCTGTTTTTT
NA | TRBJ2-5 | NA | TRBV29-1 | CSVEELAGLQETQYF | TGCAGCGTTGAAGAGTTAGCCGGCCTACAAGAGACCCAGTACTTC
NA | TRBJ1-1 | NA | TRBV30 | CAWKRQGKFEAFF | TGTGCCTGGAAGAGGCAGGGAAAGTTTGAAGCTTTCTTT
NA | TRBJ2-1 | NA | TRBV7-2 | CASSYRLEMLYNEQFF | TGTGCCAGCAGCTACAGACTAGAGATGCTGTACAATGAGCAGTTCTTC
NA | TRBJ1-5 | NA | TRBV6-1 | CASRTGTRNNQPQHF | TGTGCCAGCAGAACCGGGACACGGAACAATCAGCCCCAGCATTTT
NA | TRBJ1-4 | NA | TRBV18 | CASSPSGGFKEKLFF | TGTGCCAGCTCACCGTCCGGGGGGTTTAAGGAAAAACTGTTTTTT
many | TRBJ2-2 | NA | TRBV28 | CASSFFGELFF | TGTGCCAGCAGTTTTTTTGGGGAGCTGTTTTTT
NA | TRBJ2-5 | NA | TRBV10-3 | CASQGGPQETQYF | TGTGCCAGCCAAGGGGGACCTCAAGAGACCCAGTACTTC
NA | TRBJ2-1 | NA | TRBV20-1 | CSARLLHEQFF | TGCAGTGCTCGCCTCCTACATGAGCAGTTCTTC
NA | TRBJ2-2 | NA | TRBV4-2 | CASSQEKLTGELFF | TGTGCCAGCAGCCAAGAGAAGCTCACCGGGGAGCTGTTTTTT
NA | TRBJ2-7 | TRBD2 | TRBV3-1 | CASRAGGEFYEQYF | TGTGCCAGCAGGGCGGGAGGGGAATTCTACGAGCAGTACTTC